This TCR beta chain was profiled in a study of shared clonotypes between healthy human individuals. Study as a whole: Sampling drew on donors who were a couple of women and a few men aged 18 to 49.

Study-level findings and limits: Sampling included only blood; tissue repertoires likely differ.

The germline V and J ends were trimmed by 3 bases and 5 bases, with 16 bases remaining between them. The CDR3 spans 15 residues. In germline, CDR1 is MNHEY, CDR2 SMNVEV (reference sequence). The repertoire was sequenced with immunoSEQ multiplex PCR; TCRdb's copy has only in-frame clones and lacks some. The profile shows about 2.4 million clones, 80% to 95% of them singletons. Worth noting for this clone: Its target is unknown.

The sequenced sample was naive CD4+ T cells from PBMCs. As to subset: CD45RA+ positively selected. The source of this sequence is a man younger than 35 in good health. Some clones in this sample may be carry-over from other donors' samples. The rearrangement links TRBV27 to TRBJ1-1; possibly TRBD1 for D (6 bases). The CDR3 nucleotides are TGTGCCAGCAGTTTCACGCCCAGGAGGGGGACTGAAGCTTTCTTT. This encodes CASSFTPRRGTEAFF.